The T cell receptor (beta chain) under discussion was sequenced for a study of PD-L1 blockade in urothelial cancer. CDR1 is SGHVS and CDR2 is FQNEAQ in the germline V gene. With 2 bases clipped from V and 4 bases from J, the junction kept 3 bases outside the gene matches. This CDR3 contains 15 residues. Described time point: pretreatment peripheral blood. TCRdb's table, derived via immunoSEQ multiplex PCR, lists solely in-frame clones and lacks some. The data show tens of thousands of clones, 82% seen once. The source was PBMCs, collected around atezolizumab (anti-PD-L1) treatment. V and J are TRBV7-8 and TRBJ2-1; TRBD1 agrees at 9 bases. This TCR derives from a man aged 45 to 65 with urothelial cancer. This chain's CDR3 is CASSLQQGAYNEQFF. CDR3 DNA sequence: TGTGCCAGCAGCTTACAACAGGGGGCTTACAATGAGCAGTTCTTC.